The 18 T cell receptor beta chains in this list originate from one sample, sequenced in a study of blood T cell repertoires in COVID-19. Only in-frame clones appear in the TCRdb table, and some are missing; sequencing was by immunoSEQ multiplex PCR. The sample lists fewer than 450,000 clones, about 91% occurring once. The sequenced material came from peripheral blood. The receptors originated from a woman in her forties or fifties with COVID-19, enrolled during active disease.

This chain connects TRBV6-6 to TRBJ1-1; 8 bases are shared with TRBD1. The ends lost 9 bases at V and 10 bases at J; junction bases unmatched: 13. Looked up from germline, CDR1 is MNHNY and CDR2 is SVGAGI (reference sequence). The CDR3 runs 13 residues. The CDR3 here is CASGPIRGPLAFF. For the CDR3, the DNA is TGTGCCAGTGGCCCAATCAGGGGGCCGTTAGCTTTCTTT.

The rearrangement joins TRBV5-5 to TRBJ1-2; 8 nucleotides line up with TRBD1. CDR1 is SGHKS, CDR2 YYEKEE, per germline (reference sequence). Germline trimming cut 4 bases from V and 8 bases from J; bases unmatched to any gene: 7. CDR3 length: 13 residues. The CDR3 reads CASSPQGAGGYTF. In nucleotides, the CDR3 is TGTGCCAGCAGCCCCCAGGGGGCGGGAGGCTACACCTTC. Full variable domain (missing parts from reference TRBV5-5 and TRBJ1-2): DAGVTQSPTHLIKTRGQQVTLRCSPISGHKSVSWYQQVLGQGPQFIFQYYEKEERGRGNFPDRFSARQFPNYSSELNVNALLLGDSALYLCASSPQGAGGYTFGSGTRLTVV.

This clone was counted a few times. CDR3: CASTPGSMNTEAFF. DNA for the CDR3: TGTGCCAGTACGCCCGGGAGCATGAACACTGAAGCTTTCTTT. This chain connects TRBV19 to TRBJ1-1; no firm D call. Trimming pared 7 bases from V and 0 bases from J, leaving 12 bases between. Germline V CDR1 and CDR2: LNHDA, SQIVND (reference sequence). The CDR3 contains 14 residues.

V usage is TRBV4-2 and J usage is TRBJ1-1; TRBD1 is a possible D gene (5 bases). Germline CDR1 LGHNA, CDR2 YNFKEQ. Trimming shortened V by 4 bases and J by 4 bases, and 13 bases separated the two germline ends. This CDR3 is 14 amino acids long. The DNA of the CDR3 is TGTGCCAGCAGCCCTAGAGACAGCCTCACTGAAGCTTTCTTT. It codes for CASSPRDSLTEAFF.

This clone was counted once. The rearrangement joins TRBV2 to TRBJ2-2, with 11 bases aligning to TRBD2. The CDR3 has 14 residues. V shed 9 bases, J shed 6 bases, and the junction held 6 bases outside the gene matches. CDR1 SNHLY and CDR2 FYNNEI come from the germline V gene. The CDR3 bases are TGTGCCAGAGGTTCGACTAGCGGGGCCGGGGAGCTGTTTTTT. Its protein product is CARGSTSGAGELFF.

The chain joins TRBV5-1 to TRBJ1-2; D not resolved. V lost 6 bases to trimming and J lost 7 bases, with 10 bases between them. The CDR3 spans 11 residues. CDR1 SGHRS and CDR2 YFSETQ come from the germline V gene. This CDR3 is CASMLEAGYTF. The CDR3 DNA reads TGCGCCAGCATGCTTGAGGCTGGCTACACCTTC.

The chain combines TRBV10-3 with TRBJ2-1; D uncertain. Trimming stripped 6 bases from V and 8 bases from J, with 11 bases between. Germline V gene lookup returns CDR1 ENHRY and CDR2 SYGVKD. The CDR3 consists of 12 residues. CDR3: CAISPPSHEQFF. The CDR3 DNA follows: TGTGCCATCAGCCCCCCGAGTCATGAGCAGTTCTTC.

The chain links TRBV7-9 to TRBJ2-1; TRBD1 aligns across 10 bases. CDR3 length: 13 amino acids. Germline V gives CDR1 SEHNR, CDR2 FQNEAQ (reference sequence). The trim removed 4 bases at V and 14 bases at J, leaving 8 bases unmatched. The CDR3 protein is CASSSGTGVREFF. CDR3 coding DNA: TGTGCCAGCAGCTCGGGGACAGGGGTCAGGGAGTTCTTC. Full variable domain (rest looked up from reference TRBV7-9 and TRBJ2-1): DTGVSQNPRHKITKRGQNVTFRCDPISEHNRLYWYRQTLGQGPEFLTYFQNEAQLEKSRLLSDRFSAERPKGSFSTLEIQRTEQGDSAMYLCASSSGTGVREFFGPGTRLTVL.

The chain combines TRBV11-2 with TRBJ2-7, with D unclear. Trimming left V 5 bases short and J 2 bases short, with 16 bases between. Per the germline V gene, CDR1 is SGHAT and CDR2 is FQNNGV. This CDR3 comprises 15 residues. The CDR3 here is CASSLRSSSPYEQYF. The CDR3, as DNA: TGTGCCAGCAGCCTCAGGTCGAGTTCTCCCTACGAGCAGTACTTC.

The rearrangement uses TRBV29-1 and TRBJ2-6; TRBD1 might be the D (6 bases). The V end was cut by 5 bases, the J end by 2 bases, with 10 bases between. CDR3 length: 14 amino acids. CDR1 SQVTM and CDR2 ANQGSEA come from the germline V gene. CDR3 in amino acids: CSVLQGTGANVLTF. CDR3 nucleotides: TGCAGCGTTCTACAGGGTACTGGGGCCAACGTCCTGACTTTC.

The genes are TRBV5-8 and TRBJ2-3; 7 bases fit TRBD2. Germline V lookup: CDR1 SGHTS, CDR2 YDEGEE. CDR3 size: 14 residues. Losses at the gene ends were 2 bases for V and 7 bases for J; bases not matched to a gene: 7. DNA for the CDR3: TGTGCCAGCAGCTTCGAAGGACTAGACCATACGCAGTATTTT. It yields the protein CASSFEGLDHTQYF.

This rearrangement joins TRBV11-2 to TRBJ1-2; possibly TRBD1 for D (5 bases). The V end was cut by 1 base, the J end by 6 bases, with 12 bases between. CDR1 and CDR2 from the germline V gene are SGHAT and FQNNGV. The CDR3 length is 14 residues. The DNA of the CDR3 is TGTGCCAGCAGCTTAGGGCAGGGAAGGGATGGCTACACCTTC. Amino acid sequence: CASSLGQGRDGYTF.

V is TRBV12-3 or TRBV12-4 and J is TRBJ1-3; no clear D. V shed 7 bases and J shed 1 base, with 8 bases lying between them. The CDR3 consists of 13 residues. The CDR3 DNA sequence: TGTGCCAGCACCAGTATGTCTGGAAACACCATATATTTT. It encodes CASTSMSGNTIYF.

This sequence joins TRBV7-6 and TRBJ1-1; D is ambiguous. The V end lost 5 bases, the J end lost 6 bases, and 16 bases lay between the germline ends. The CDR3 loop spans 14 amino acids. Germline V gives CDR1 SGHVS, CDR2 FNYEAQ. CDR3 DNA: TGTGCCAGCAGCCCCTCCGGGTTAGGCGCTGAAGCTTTCTTT. This encodes CASSPSGLGAEAFF.

The rearrangement links TRBV19 to TRBJ1-1, with 7 bases fitting TRBD1. CDR3 size: 14 residues. In germline, CDR1 is LNHDA, CDR2 SQIVND (reference sequence). The V and J ends lost 7 bases and 1 base, in that order; junction bases with no gene match: 6. CDR3 in DNA: TGTGCCAGTACCAACAGGGGCCCGAACACTGAAGCTTTCTTT. This translates into CASTNRGPNTEAFF.

The chain carries TRBV25-1 and TRBJ2-5; the match to TRBD1 covers 7 bases. The CDR3 loop spans 15 amino acids. After removal of 4 bases from V and 1 base from J, the junction contained 6 bases not matched to a gene. Germline V gene sequence: CDR1 MGHDK, CDR2 SYGVNS. The chain's CDR3 is CASSALTGAQETQYF. Written as DNA, the CDR3 is TGTGCCAGCAGTGCTCTTACAGGGGCCCAAGAGACCCAGTACTTC.

The rearrangement uses TRBV7-3 and TRBJ2-3, with TRBD2 matching over 12 bases. The V and J ends lost 6 bases and 5 bases, in that order; junction bases with no gene match: 3. Per germline, CDR1 SGHTA and CDR2 FQGTGA. CDR3 size: 14 residues. The CDR3 coding sequence is TGTGCCAGCAGTACTAGCGGGGGGTTAGATACGCAGTATTTT. It codes for CASSTSGGLDTQYF.

The chain uses TRBV19 and TRBJ2-3; 10 bases match TRBD2. Germline V gives CDR1 LNHDA, CDR2 SQIVND (reference sequence). Trimming at V came to 7 bases and at J to 6 bases, leaving 10 bases not matched to a gene. The CDR3 runs 15 residues. For the CDR3, the DNA is TGTGCCAGTACCCTCACTAGCGGGGTAGAGGATACGCAGTATTTT. Protein sequence: CASTLTSGVEDTQYF.